This T cell receptor beta chain comes out of a study of human T cells and chemical hapten exposure. General observations from the study: Having alopecia, donors may respond immunologically unlike healthy people.

As for time point: pre-sensitization, week 0. The sample's treatment: therapeutic diphenylcyclopropenone sensitization with weekly scalp DPC. Worth noting for this clonotype: Antigen specificity is unknown.

TCRdb used MiXCR to reprocess the RACE reads, holding one entry per CDR3 protein. This table has tens of thousands of distinct CDR3 sequences, over 9% appearing once. CDR1 is MDHEN and CDR2 is SYDVKM in the germline V gene. V was trimmed by 6 bases and J by 0 bases, leaving 12 bases between them. This CDR3 region has 15 residues. This clonotype was sampled from a man in his forties or fifties with alopecia areata. Some clones in this sample may be carry-over from other donors' samples. This material consisted of whole blood, taken in connection with sensitization to the hapten diphenylcyclopropenone (DPC). V is TRBV28 and J is TRBJ2-4; D remains unclear. CDR3 residues: CASSQHQRAKNIQYF. The CDR3 DNA follows: TGTGCCAGCAGCCAACATCAACGAGCCAAAAACATTCAGTACTTC.